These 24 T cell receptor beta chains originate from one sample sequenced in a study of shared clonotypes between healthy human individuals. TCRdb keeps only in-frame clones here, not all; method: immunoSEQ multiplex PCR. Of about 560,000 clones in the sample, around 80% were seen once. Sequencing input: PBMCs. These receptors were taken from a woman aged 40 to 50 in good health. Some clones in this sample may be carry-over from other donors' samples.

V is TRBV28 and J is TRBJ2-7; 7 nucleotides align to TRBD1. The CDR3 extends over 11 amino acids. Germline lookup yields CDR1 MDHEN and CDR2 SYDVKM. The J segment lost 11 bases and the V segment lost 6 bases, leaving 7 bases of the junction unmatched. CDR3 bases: TGTGCCAGCAGCAATGACAGGGTGAAGTACTTC. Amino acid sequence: CASSNDRVKYF.

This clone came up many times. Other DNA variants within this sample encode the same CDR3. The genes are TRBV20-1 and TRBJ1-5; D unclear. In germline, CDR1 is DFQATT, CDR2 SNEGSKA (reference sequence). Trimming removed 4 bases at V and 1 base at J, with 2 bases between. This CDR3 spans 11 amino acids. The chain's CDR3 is CSAKSNQPQHF. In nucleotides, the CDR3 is TGCAGTGCTAAGAGCAATCAGCCCCAGCATTTT.

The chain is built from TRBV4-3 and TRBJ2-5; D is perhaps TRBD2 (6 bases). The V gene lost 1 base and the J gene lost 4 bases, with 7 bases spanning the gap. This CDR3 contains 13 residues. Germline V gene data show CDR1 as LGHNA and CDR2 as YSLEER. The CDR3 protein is CASSQGLVETQYF. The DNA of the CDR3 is TGCGCCAGCAGCCAAGGACTAGTAGAGACCCAGTACTTC.

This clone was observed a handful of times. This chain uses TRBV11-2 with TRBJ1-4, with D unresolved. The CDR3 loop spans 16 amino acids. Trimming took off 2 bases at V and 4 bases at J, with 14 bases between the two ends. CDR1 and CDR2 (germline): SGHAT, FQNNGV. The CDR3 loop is CASSLTTLRVNEKLFF. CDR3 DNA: TGTGCCAGCAGCTTAACTACTCTCAGAGTTAATGAAAAACTGTTTTTT.

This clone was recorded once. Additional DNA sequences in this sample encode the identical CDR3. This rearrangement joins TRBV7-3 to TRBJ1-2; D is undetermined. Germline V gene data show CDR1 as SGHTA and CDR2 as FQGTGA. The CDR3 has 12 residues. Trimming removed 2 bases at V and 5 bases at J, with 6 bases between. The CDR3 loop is CASSLSGYGYTF. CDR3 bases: TGTGCCAGCAGCTTATCTGGTTATGGCTACACCTTC.

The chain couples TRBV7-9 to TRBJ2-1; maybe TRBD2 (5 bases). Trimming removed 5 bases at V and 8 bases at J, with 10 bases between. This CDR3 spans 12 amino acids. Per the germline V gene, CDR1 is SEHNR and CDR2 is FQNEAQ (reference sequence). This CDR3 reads CASSNTRDEQFF. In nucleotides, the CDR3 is TGTGCCAGCAGCAACACTAGAGATGAGCAGTTCTTC.

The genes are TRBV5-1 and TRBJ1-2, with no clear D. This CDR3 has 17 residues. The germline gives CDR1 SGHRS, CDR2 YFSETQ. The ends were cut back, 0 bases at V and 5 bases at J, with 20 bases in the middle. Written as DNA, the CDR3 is TGCGCCAGCAGCTTGGGGGTCGCATCGGGGTCGGAGTATGGCTACACCTTC. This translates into CASSLGVASGSEYGYTF.

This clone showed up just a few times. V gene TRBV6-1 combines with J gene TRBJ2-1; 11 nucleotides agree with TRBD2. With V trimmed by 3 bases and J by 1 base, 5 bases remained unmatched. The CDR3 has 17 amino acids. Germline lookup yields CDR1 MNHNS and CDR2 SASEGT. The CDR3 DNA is TGTGCCAGCAGTGACGGGAGACTAGCGGGATCCTACAATGAGCAGTTCTTC. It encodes CASSDGRLAGSYNEQFF.

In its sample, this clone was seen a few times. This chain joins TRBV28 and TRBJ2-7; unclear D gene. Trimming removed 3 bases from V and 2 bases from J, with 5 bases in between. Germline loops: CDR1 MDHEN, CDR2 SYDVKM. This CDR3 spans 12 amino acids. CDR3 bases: TGTGCCAGCAGTTTTAGTCCCTACGAGCAGTACTTC. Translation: CASSFSPYEQYF.

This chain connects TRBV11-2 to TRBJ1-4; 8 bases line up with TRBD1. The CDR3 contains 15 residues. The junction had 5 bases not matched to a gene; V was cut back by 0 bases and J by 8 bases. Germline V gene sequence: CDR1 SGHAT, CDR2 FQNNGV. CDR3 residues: CASSLDTGGGEKLFF. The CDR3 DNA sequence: TGTGCCAGCAGCTTAGACACAGGGGGTGGGGAAAAACTGTTTTTT.

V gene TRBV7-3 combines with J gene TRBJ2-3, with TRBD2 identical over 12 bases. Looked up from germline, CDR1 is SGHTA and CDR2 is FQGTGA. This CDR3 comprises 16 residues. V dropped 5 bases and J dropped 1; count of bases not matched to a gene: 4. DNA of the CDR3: TGTGCCAGCAGCCCCAGACTAGCGGGAGGCACAGATACGCAGTATTTT. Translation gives CASSPRLAGGTDTQYF.

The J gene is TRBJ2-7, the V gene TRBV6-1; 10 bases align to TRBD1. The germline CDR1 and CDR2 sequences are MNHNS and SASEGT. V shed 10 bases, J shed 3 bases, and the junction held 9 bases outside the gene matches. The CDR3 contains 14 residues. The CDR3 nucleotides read TGTGCCACAGCTCTCCGGGACAGGGGCTACGAGCAGTACTTC. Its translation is CATALRDRGYEQYF.

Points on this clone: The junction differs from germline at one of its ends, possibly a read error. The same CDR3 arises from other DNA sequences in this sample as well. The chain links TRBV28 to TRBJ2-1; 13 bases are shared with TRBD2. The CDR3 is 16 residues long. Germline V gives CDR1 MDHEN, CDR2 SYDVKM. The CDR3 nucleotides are TGCGCCAGCAGTCCCGCCGGGACTAGCGGGGACAATGAGCAGTTCTTC. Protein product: CASSPAGTSGDNEQFF.

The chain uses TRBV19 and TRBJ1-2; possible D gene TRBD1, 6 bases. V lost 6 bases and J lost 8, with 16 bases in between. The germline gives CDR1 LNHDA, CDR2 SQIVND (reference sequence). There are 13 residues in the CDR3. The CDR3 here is CASSQDRSTGYTF. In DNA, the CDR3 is TGTGCCAGTAGCCAGGACAGATCAACCGGCTACACCTTC.

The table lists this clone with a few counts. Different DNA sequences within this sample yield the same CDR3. The CDR3 protein is CASSGGGGPEYYGYTF. DNA for the CDR3: TGTGCCAGCAGCGGAGGAGGGGGACCCGAATACTATGGCTACACCTTC. This chain joins TRBV9 and TRBJ1-2; a weak D match, TRBD1 (6 bases). Trimming pared 3 bases from V and 3 bases from J, leaving 18 bases between. The CDR3 extends over 16 amino acids. CDR1 SGDLS and CDR2 YYNGEE come from the germline V gene.

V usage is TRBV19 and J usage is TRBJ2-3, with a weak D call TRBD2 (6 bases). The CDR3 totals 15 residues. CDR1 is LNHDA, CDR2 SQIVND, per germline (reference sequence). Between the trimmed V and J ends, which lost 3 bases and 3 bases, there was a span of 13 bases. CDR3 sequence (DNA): TGTGCCAGTAGTATGCGGGACGGGGGAACAGATACGCAGTATTTT. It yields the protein CASSMRDGGTDTQYF.

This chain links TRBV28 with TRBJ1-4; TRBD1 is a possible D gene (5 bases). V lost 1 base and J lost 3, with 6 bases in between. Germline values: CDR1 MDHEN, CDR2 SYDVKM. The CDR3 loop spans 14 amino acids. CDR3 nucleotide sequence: TGTGCCAGCAGTTTATCAGGGTCTAATGAAAAACTGTTTTTT. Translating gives CASSLSGSNEKLFF.

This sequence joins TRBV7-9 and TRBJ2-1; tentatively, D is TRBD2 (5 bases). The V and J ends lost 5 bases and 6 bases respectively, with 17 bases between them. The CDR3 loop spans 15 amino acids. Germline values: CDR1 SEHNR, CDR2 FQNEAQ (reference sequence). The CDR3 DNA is TGTGCCAGCAGCCGCAGTCTGGGAGAAAGCAATGAGCAGTTCTTC. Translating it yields CASSRSLGESNEQFF.

CDR3 sequence: CASSSRYSGVDRRGETQYF. The CDR3 coding sequence is TGTGCCAGCAGCTCCCGGTATAGCGGAGTAGATAGGCGGGGAGAGACCCAGTACTTC. This chain uses TRBV7-9 with TRBJ2-5; a weak D match, TRBD2 (6 bases). V was pared by 4 bases and J by 4 bases, with 28 bases between. Germline CDR1 and CDR2: SEHNR and FQNEAQ (reference sequence). This CDR3 has 19 amino acids.

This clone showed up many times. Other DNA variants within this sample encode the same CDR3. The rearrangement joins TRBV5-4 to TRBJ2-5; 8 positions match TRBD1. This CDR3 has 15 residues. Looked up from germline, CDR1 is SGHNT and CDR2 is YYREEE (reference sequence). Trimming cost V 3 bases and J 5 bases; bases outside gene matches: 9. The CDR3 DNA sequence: TGTGCCAGCAGCTCGCAGTCAGGGGGCACGGAGACCCAGTACTTC. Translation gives CASSSQSGGTETQYF.

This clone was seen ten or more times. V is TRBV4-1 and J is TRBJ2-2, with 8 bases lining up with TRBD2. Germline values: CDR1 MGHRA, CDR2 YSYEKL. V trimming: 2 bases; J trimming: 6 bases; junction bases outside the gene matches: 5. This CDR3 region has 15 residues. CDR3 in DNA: TGCGCCAGCAGCCAAAACCTCGGGGGGGCCGGGGAGCTGTTTTTT. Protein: CASSQNLGGAGELFF.

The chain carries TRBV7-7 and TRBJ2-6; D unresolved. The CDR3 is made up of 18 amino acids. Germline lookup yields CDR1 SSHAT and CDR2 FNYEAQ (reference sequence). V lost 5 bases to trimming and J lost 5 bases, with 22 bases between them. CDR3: CASSADLVPQSRANVLTF. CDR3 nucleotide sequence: TGTGCCAGCAGCGCCGATCTTGTGCCACAAAGTCGGGCCAACGTCCTGACTTTC.

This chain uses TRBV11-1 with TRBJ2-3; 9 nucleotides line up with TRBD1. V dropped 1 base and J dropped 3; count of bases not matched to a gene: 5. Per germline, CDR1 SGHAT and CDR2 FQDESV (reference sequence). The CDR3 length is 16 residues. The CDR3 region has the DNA TGTGCCAGCAGCTTAGGCGGACAGGGGCGGACAGATACGCAGTATTTT. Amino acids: CASSLGGQGRTDTQYF.

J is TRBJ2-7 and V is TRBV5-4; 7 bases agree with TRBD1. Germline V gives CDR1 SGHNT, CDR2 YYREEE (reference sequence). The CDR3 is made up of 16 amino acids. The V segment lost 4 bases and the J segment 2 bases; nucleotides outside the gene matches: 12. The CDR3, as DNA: TGTGCCAGCAGCCCCCCCCCGGGACAGATCCCCTACGAGCAGTACTTC. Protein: CASSPPPGQIPYEQYF.